This TCR beta chain was identified during a study of blood T cell repertoires in COVID-19. Study context: Whether acute or convalescent, the COVID-19 samples came from the United States, Italy and Spain. Sources were T cells, B-cell-depleted T cells, or PBMCs; the material itself was cDNA or gDNA.

The CDR3 totals 17 residues. Germline CDR1 and CDR2: MNHNS and SASEGT. J lost 4 bases, V lost 4 bases, and 11 bases had no gene match. This clone has only one observation. The repertoire was sequenced with immunoSEQ multiplex PCR; TCRdb's copy has only in-frame clones and lacks some. This repertoire shows about 250,000 clones, approximately 86% found once; its top ten account for around 6.4%. Sequenced sample: peripheral blood. The chain combines TRBV6-1 with TRBJ2-3; 10 bases fit TRBD1. The source of this sequence is an older woman with active or convalescent COVID-19. CDR3 sequence: CASSGRPGQGMSDTQYF. The CDR3 DNA follows: TGTGCCAGCAGTGGCCGTCCGGGACAGGGGATGTCAGATACGCAGTATTTT.